This T cell receptor (beta chain) was documented in a study of cytomegalovirus exposure and HLA in healthy donors. The CDR3 loop spans 18 amino acids. The PCR made use of 60 Vbeta and 13 Jbeta primers. Only in-frame clones appear in the TCRdb table, and some are missing; sequencing was by immunoSEQ multiplex PCR. The top ten clones hold 11% of a sample with 100,000 to 150,000 clones, about 80% of them seen once. The sequence derives from a man under 40 in good health and CMV-seropositive. Sequenced material: PBMCs. The V and J genes are TRBV1 and TRBJ2-5; TRBD2 is taken as the D call from the table, unchecked against the DNA. TRBV1 represents a pseudogene. CDR3 DNA: TGCACCAGCAGCCAAGATAAAGGGACTAGCGGGAATCAAGAGACCCAGTACTTC. It is translated as CTSSQDKGTSGNQETQYF.